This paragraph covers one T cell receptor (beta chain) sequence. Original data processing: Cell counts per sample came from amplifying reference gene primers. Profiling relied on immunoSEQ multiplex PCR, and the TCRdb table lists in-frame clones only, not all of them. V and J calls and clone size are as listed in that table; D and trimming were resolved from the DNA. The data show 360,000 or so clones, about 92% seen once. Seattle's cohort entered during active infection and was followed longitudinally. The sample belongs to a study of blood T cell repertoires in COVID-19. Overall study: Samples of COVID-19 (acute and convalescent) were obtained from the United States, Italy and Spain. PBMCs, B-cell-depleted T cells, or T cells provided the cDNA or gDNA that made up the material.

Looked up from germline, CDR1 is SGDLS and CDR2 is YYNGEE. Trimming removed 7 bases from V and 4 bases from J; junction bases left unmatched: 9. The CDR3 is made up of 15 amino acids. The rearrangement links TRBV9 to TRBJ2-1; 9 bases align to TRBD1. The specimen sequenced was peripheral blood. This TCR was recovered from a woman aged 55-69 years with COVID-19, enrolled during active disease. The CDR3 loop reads CASRPSQGAYNEQFF. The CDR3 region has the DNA TGTGCCAGCCGACCTTCACAGGGGGCGTACAATGAGCAGTTCTTC. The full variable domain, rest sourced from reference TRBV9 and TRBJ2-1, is DSGVTQTPKHLITATGQRVTLRCSPRSGDLSVYWYQQSLDQGLQFLIQYYNGEERAKGNILERFSAQQFPDLHSELNLSSLELGDSALYFCASRPSQGAYNEQFFGPGTRLTVL.